This is a list of T cell receptor beta chains from one sample in a study of T-cell memory formation after mild COVID-19. TCRdb ran MiXCR on the 5' RACE reads and lists one entry per CDR3 protein. The sample lists approximately 98,000 distinct CDR3 sequences, over 15% occurring once. Sequenced sample: PBMCs or a T cell subset sorted from them (not recorded which). These receptors were collected from a man aged 18 to 30 who had mild COVID-19 (a few samples of this study predate the infection). Cell type and time point are not known. Each CDR3 is given with its conserved first and last residue. The D gene is left open where the match is weak. Size is omitted from some rows. Given values are once, few, many or a class for expanded clones.

j_gene,d_gene,v_gene,abundance,CDR3nt,CDR3aa
TRBJ2-2,TRBD1,TRBV7-2,-,TGTGCCAGCAGCGGACAGGAGAACACCGGGGAGCTGTTTTTT,CASSGQENTGELFF
TRBJ2-1,-,TRBV5-5,few,TGTGCCAGCAGCTTGGAGCCAGACAATGAGCAGTTCTTC,CASSLEPDNEQFF
TRBJ1-5,TRBD1,TRBV4-2,-,TGTGCCAGCAGCGTTCGGGACAGGGGAGATCAGCCCCAGCATTTT,CASSVRDRGDQPQHF
TRBJ2-5,TRBD2,TRBV6-5,-,TGTGCCAGCAGTTACACGGGACTAGCGGGACCACAGACCCAGTACTTC,CASSYTGLAGPQTQYF
TRBJ2-2,TRBD2,TRBV6-2/TRBV6-3,-,TGTGCCAGCAGGCACCCCATCCGGGGGGGCCCCACCGGGGAGCTGTTTTTT,CASRHPIRGGPTGELFF
TRBJ2-2,-,TRBV6-2/TRBV6-3,many,TGTGCCAGCAGTCCTCACACCAGGGGCACCGGGGAGCTGTTTTTT,CASSPHTRGTGELFF
TRBJ2-2,-,TRBV5-1,few,TGCGCCAGCAGCGCCCTGGCGGACGAGCTGTTTTTT,CASSALADELFF
TRBJ2-2,-,TRBV20-1,-,TGCAGTGCTACACACCCGGGAGTCGGGACCGGGGAGCTGTTTTTT,CSATHPGVGTGELFF
TRBJ2-1,TRBD2,TRBV7-9,-,TGTGCCAGCAGCTTGGGACTAGCCCCCAATGAGCAGTTCTTC,CASSLGLAPNEQFF
TRBJ2-1,-,TRBV7-9,few,TGTGCCAGCAGCCCTGTTGCGGTCTACAATGAGCAGTTCTTC,CASSPVAVYNEQFF